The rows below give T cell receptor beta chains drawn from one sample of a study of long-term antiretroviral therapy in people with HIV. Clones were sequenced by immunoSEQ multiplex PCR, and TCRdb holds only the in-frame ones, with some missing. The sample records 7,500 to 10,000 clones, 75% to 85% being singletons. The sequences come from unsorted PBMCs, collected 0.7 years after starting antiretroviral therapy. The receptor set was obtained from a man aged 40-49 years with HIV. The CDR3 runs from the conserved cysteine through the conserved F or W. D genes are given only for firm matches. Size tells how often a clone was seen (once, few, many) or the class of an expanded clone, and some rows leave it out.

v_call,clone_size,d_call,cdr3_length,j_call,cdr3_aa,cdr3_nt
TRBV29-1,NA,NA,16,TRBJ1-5,CSEPRPGNCCNQPQHF,TGCAGCGAGCCCAGGCCGGGTAATTGTTGCAATCAGCCCCAGCATTTT
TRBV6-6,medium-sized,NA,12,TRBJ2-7,CASSYSENEQYF,TGTGCCAGCAGTTACTCTGAAAACGAGCAGTACTTC
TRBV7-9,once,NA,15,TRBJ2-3,CASSVDGSPSNTQYF,TGTGCCAGCAGCGTTGACGGGAGTCCCTCAAATACGCAGTATTTT
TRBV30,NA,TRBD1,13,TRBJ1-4,CAWRNRGGEKLFF,TGTGCCTGGAGGAACAGGGGAGGTGAAAAACTGTTTTTT
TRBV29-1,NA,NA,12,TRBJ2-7,CSVDTGSYEQYF,TGCAGCGTTGACACAGGGTCCTACGAGCAGTACTTC
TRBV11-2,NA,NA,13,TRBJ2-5,CASSLRAGETQYF,TGTGCCAGCAGCTTAAGGGCGGGAGAGACCCAGTACTTC
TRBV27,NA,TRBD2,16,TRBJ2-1,CASSLRTSGGYNEQFF,TGTGCCAGCAGTTTACGGACTAGCGGGGGATACAATGAGCAGTTCTTC
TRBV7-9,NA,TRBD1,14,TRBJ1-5,CASSVGQGHQPQHF,TGTGCCAGCAGCGTGGGACAGGGACATCAGCCCCAGCATTTT
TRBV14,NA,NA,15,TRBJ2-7,CASSPYRGQTYEQYF,TGTGCCAGCAGCCCGTATCGGGGGCAAACCTACGAGCAGTACTTC
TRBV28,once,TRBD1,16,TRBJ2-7,CASSSRDRGRSYEQYF,TGTGCCAGCAGTTCCCGGGACAGGGGGCGCTCCTACGAGCAGTACTTC
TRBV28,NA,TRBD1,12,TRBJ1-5,CASTGPNQPQHF,TGTGCCTCGACAGGGCCCAATCAGCCCCAGCATTTT
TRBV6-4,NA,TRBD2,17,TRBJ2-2,CASSEKREWGDTGELFF,TGTGCCAGCAGTGAAAAGCGGGAGTGGGGTGACACCGGGGAGCTGTTTTTT
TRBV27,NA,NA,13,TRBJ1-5,CASSLSPGQPQHF,TGTGCCAGCAGTTTATCTCCAGGTCAGCCCCAGCATTTT
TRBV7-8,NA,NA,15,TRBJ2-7,CASSLAAPVVSEQYF,TGTGCCAGCAGCTTAGCGGCACCCGTCGTGAGTGAGCAGTACTTC
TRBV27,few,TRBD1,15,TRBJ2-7,CASSRWGQGVDEQYF,TGTGCCAGCAGCCGCTGGGGACAGGGGGTCGACGAGCAGTACTTC
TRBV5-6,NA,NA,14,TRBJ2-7,CASSFGFPSYEQYF,TGTGCCAGCAGCTTTGGCTTCCCCAGCTACGAGCAGTACTTC
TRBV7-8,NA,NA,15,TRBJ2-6,CAGRGFLSGANVLTF,TGTGCCGGGCGAGGGTTCCTCTCTGGGGCCAACGTCCTGACTTTC
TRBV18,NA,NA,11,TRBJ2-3,CASSPGDTQYF,TGTGCCAGCTCACCAGGGGATACGCAGTATTTT
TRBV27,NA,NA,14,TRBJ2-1,CASSRGAGYNEQFF,TGTGCCAGCAGTCGGGGGGCGGGATACAATGAGCAGTTCTTC
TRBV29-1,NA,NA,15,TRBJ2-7,CSVEKEDREGYEQYF,TGCAGCGTTGAAAAGGAGGACAGGGAGGGGTACGAGCAGTACTTC
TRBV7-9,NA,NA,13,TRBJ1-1,CASSLDGKGIPFF,TGTGCCAGCAGCTTAGACGGGAAGGGAATACCTTTCTTT
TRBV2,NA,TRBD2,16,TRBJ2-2,CASSSTSGRAAGELFF,TGTGCCAGCAGTTCGACTAGCGGGAGGGCGGCCGGGGAGCTGTTTTTT
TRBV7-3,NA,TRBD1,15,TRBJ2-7,CASSQDRGHSYEQYF,TGTGCCAGCAGCCAGGACAGGGGCCACTCCTACGAGCAGTACTTC
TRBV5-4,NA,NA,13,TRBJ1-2,CAPGGDAKDGYTF,TGTGCACCGGGAGGGGATGCTAAGGATGGCTACACCTTC
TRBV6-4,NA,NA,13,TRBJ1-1,CASSDERGTEAFF,TGTGCCAGCAGTGATGAGAGGGGGACTGAAGCTTTCTTT
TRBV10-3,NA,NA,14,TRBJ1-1,CAIRMTGANTEAFF,TGTGCCATCCGGATGACAGGAGCGAACACTGAAGCTTTCTTT
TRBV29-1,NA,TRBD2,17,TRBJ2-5,CSVDAMASGENQETQYF,TGCAGCGTTGACGCAATGGCTAGCGGAGAGAACCAAGAGACCCAGTACTTC
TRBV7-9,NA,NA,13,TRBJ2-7,CASSLARGNEQYF,TGTGCCAGCAGCTTAGCACGCGGAAACGAGCAGTACTTC
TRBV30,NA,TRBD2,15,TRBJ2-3,CALSRGSGNTDTQYF,TGTGCCCTCAGTCGGGGGAGCGGGAATACAGATACGCAGTATTTT
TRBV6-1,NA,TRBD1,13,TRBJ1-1,CASAGTGDTEAFF,TGTGCCAGCGCCGGGACAGGGGACACTGAAGCTTTCTTT
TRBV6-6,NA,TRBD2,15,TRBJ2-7,CASSSGTSGSYEQYF,TGTGCCAGCAGCTCCGGGACTAGCGGGAGCTACGAGCAGTACTTC
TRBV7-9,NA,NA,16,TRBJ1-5,CASSLAPGGSNQPQHF,TGTGCCAGCAGCTTAGCCCCAGGCGGGAGCAATCAGCCCCAGCATTTT
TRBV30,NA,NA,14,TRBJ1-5,CAWSVDSMNQPQHF,TGTGCCTGGAGTGTCGACAGTATGAATCAGCCCCAGCATTTT
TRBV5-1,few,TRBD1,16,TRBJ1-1,CASSLWDSSMNTEAFF,TGCGCCAGCAGCCTATGGGACAGCTCCATGAACACTGAAGCTTTCTTT
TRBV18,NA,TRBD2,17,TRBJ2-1,CASSRIGTSGSLNEQFF,TGTGCCAGCTCACGTATCGGGACTAGCGGGAGTTTGAATGAGCAGTTCTTC
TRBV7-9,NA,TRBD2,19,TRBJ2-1,CASSLAGSGSPSSYNEQFF,TGTGCCAGCAGCTTAGCTGGTAGCGGGAGCCCCAGCTCCTACAATGAGCAGTTCTTC
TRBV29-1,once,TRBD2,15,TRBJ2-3,CSVEREGLISDTQYF,TGCAGCGTTGAACGGGAGGGCCTCATTTCAGATACGCAGTATTTT
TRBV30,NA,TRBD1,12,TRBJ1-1,CASNLGGPEAFF,TGTGCCAGCAACCTAGGGGGCCCTGAAGCTTTCTTT
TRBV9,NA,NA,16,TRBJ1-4,CASSTRTGATNEKLFF,TGTGCCAGCAGCACCCGGACGGGGGCAACTAATGAAAAACTGTTTTTT
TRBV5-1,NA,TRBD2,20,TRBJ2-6,CASSSRWGLAIGSGANVLTF,TGCGCCAGCAGCTCCCGGTGGGGACTAGCGATCGGCTCTGGGGCCAACGTCCTGACTTTC
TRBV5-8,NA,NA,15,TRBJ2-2,CASSLRRVKGGELFF,TGTGCCAGCAGCTTGAGGAGGGTAAAAGGCGGGGAGCTGTTTTTT
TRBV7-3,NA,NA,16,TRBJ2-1,CASSPTGQRSYNEQFF,TGTGCCAGCAGCCCAACGGGGCAGCGCTCCTACAATGAGCAGTTCTTC
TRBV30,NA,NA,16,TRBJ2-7,CAWSGLTSGVIYEQYF,TGTGCCTGGAGTGGGCTGACATCGGGGGTCATCTACGAGCAGTACTTC
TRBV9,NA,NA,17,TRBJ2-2,CASSVGGGGMNTGELFF,TGTGCCAGCAGCGTAGGGGGCGGGGGCATGAACACCGGGGAGCTGTTTTTT
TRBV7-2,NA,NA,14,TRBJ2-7,CASSLGSEPYEQYF,TGTGCCAGCAGCCTTGGTTCCGAACCCTACGAGCAGTACTTC
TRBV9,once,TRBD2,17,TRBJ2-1,CASSVDTTSGIMNEQFF,TGTGCCAGCAGCGTCGACACGACTAGCGGGATAATGAATGAGCAGTTCTTC
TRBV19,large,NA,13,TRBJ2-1,CASKEVYLDEQFF,TGTGCCAGTAAGGAGGTCTATCTCGATGAGCAGTTCTTC
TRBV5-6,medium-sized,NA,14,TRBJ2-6,CASNTVSGANVLTF,TGTGCCAGCAATACCGTCTCTGGGGCCAACGTCCTGACTTTC
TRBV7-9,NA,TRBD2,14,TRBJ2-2,CASSYRAGAGELFF,TGTGCCAGCAGCTATCGAGCGGGAGCCGGGGAGCTGTTTTTT
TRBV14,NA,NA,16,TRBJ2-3,CASSQDSGWQTDTQYF,TGTGCCAGCAGCCAAGATTCGGGCTGGCAAACAGATACGCAGTATTTT
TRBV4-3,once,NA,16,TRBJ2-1,CASSQDRPSSYNEQFF,TGCGCCAGCAGCCAAGATAGGCCTTCCTCCTACAATGAGCAGTTCTTC
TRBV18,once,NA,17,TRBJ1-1,CASSTTGRMGMNTEAFF,TGTGCCAGCTCAACGACCGGGAGGATGGGGATGAACACTGAAGCTTTCTTT
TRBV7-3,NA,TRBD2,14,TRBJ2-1,CASGISGRGNEQFF,TGTGCCAGCGGTATTAGCGGGAGAGGCAATGAGCAGTTCTTC